These T cell receptor beta chains were read from a single sample in a study of tumor-infiltrating lymphocytes in primary liver carcinoma. TCRdb fed the multiplex PCR reads into MiXCR, producing one record per CDR3 protein. The sample shows roughly 120,000 distinct CDR3 sequences, around 65% of them seen only once. Sequenced sample: tumor-adjacent normal liver tissue. Receptors originate from a woman aged 60-75 years with primary liver carcinoma and hepatitis B virus infection. Both conserved end residues are part of each CDR3. D genes are given only for firm matches. A clone size is listed for some rows: how often the clone was seen (once, few, many), or a class if it is expanded.

>TRBJ2-3|14|.|TRBD1|TRBV10-2
CATKTPGGRETQYF
TGCGCCACTAAGACCCCAGGGGGTCGGGAAACGCAGTATTTT
>TRBJ2-1|11|.|.|TRBV6-1
CAITGYNERFF
TGTGCCATCACGGGATACAATGAGCGGTTCTTC
>TRBJ2-3|16|.|TRBD2|TRBV7-3
CASSSRLAGPFHTQYF
TGTGCCAGCAGCTCCAGACTAGCGGGACCCTTTCATACGCAGTATTTT
>TRBJ2-1|11|.|.|TRBV29-1
CRVPLDVVQFF
TGCAGAGTTCCGCTAGATGTTGTGCAGTTCTTC
>TRBJ1-4|16|many|.|TRBV6-5
CASSYSIRRGREKLFF
TGTGCCAGCAGTTACTCGATCCGGAGGGGAAGGGAAAAACTGTTTTTT
>TRBJ2-2|15|.|.|TRBV18
CASSPSGGDTGELFF
TGTGCCAGCTCACCGTCCGGAGGCGACACCGGGGAGCTGTTTTTT
>TRBJ2-7|14|.|.|TRBV12-3/TRBV12-4
CADTSDAGSYEQYF
TGTGCCGACACCAGCGACGCCGGCTCGTACGAGCAGTACTTC
>TRBJ1-3|14|.|.|TRBV10-3
CAISEGLFGNTIYF
TGTGCCATCAGTGAGGGGCTTTTTGGAAACACCATATATTTT
>TRBJ2-5|15|.|TRBD1|TRBV28
CASSTRHRGKETRYF
TGTGCCAGCAGTACCCGGCACAGGGGAAAAGAGACCCGGTACTTC
>TRBJ1-1|15|many|TRBD1|TRBV12-3/TRBV12-4
CASSIRDSLLREAFF
TGTGCCAGCAGTATCCGGGACAGTCTCTTAAGGGAAGCTTTCTTT
>TRBJ1-3|14|.|.|TRBV29-1
CSGQTGPSGNTTYF
TGCAGCGGGCAAACAGGGCCCTCTGGAAACACCACATATTTT
>TRBJ2-1|14|.|.|TRBV6-5
CASSTGGLYNEQSF
TGTGCCAGCAGTACGGGTGGGCTATACAACGAGCAGTCCTTC
>TRBJ2-5|14|many|.|TRBV5-1
CASSFNSDKETQYF
TGCGCCAGCAGCTTCAATAGTGACAAAGAGACCCAGTACTTC
>TRBJ1-2|14|many|TRBD1|TRBV12-3/TRBV12-4
CASRDRFTNYGYTF
TGTGCCAGCAGGGACAGGTTTACTAACTATGGCTACACCTTC
>TRBJ2-6|17|.|.|TRBV4-1
CASSHDRRGTGANVLTF
TGCGCCAGCAGCCACGATCGTAGAGGGACTGGGGCCAATGTCTTGACTTTC
>TRBJ2-3|15|.|.|TRBV5-5
CASSLAGALTDTQYF
TGTGCCAGCAGCTTGGCGGGGGCCCTCACAGATACGCAGTATTTT